The source of this TCR beta chain is a study of shared clonotypes between healthy human individuals (TCRdb year 2020). Notes on the research overall: The cohort included three men and a couple of women between 18 and 49 years of age. For each donor, CD4 naive and CD4 memory were each run on three plates, CD8 naive on two plates, and CD8 memory on one plate. To estimate repertoire size and how much clonotype sharing occurs between individuals, the study deeply sequenced the blood TCR repertoires of 4 to 6 healthy adults. To increase sequencing depth and limit assay-specific biases, different laboratories used diverse techniques to prepare libraries and sequence TCR repertoires. Per donor, leukapheresis produced somewhere between about 0.8 and 9 billion PBMCs. What the research found in general, with its limitations: Pairwise subsampling led to the expectation that sequencing depth would affect the degree of clonotype sharing among donors. Incomplete sequencing was indicated by rarefaction of sorted-subset datasets, despite the large sequencing depth. Compared with non-shared clonotypes, clonotypes shared by all four sorted-subset donors had higher generation probabilities. Only blood was sampled, and tissue TCR repertoires likely differ from those in blood. Naive subsets generally had larger estimated clonotype richness than memory subsets did. The small number of donors limited the genetic and exposure-history diversity represented. Sharing across several donors was observed for around 5% of naive CD4, over 3% of naive CD8, around 2.5% of memory CD4, and over 0.3% of memory CD8 clonotypes.

Deletion took 7 bases off V and 0 bases off J, with a span of 11 bases between the germline ends. From a lookup of the germline V gene, CDR1 and CDR2 are SGHRS and YFSETQ. The CDR3 goes from the cysteine to the phenylalanine over 14 residues. Of all the DNA, just the CDR3 is kept, 42 bases in frame from base 1. The donors were healthy, HIV-negative adults with no recently reported acute infections or vaccinations. Only Caucasian adults living in Nashville, Tennessee, USA were represented among the donors. CD4+ T cells were enriched through magnetic negative selection, after which naive cells were positively selected on CD45RA and the remaining negative fraction served as the memory subset. Blood was collected by leukapheresis, and PBMCs were isolated by Ficoll-Histopaque density gradient centrifugation and then cryopreserved in liquid nitrogen vapor phase. Analytical flow cytometry was used to check the purity and quantity of every magnetically sorted T cell population. Genomic DNA was isolated from each sorted fraction and quantified by UV absorbance on a Nanodrop 2000c.

Using the deep immunoSEQ assay, TCR CDR3 regions were amplified from genomic DNA by multiplex PCR. Extracted genomic DNA from each cell subset was spread evenly across all wells of several immunoSEQ 96-well plates, with each plate serving as a replicate. For sorted subsets, 150 to 250 ng of genomic DNA, equivalent to 25,000 to 35,000 T cell genomes, went into each replicate PCR. Purified libraries were quantified with a Qubit 3.0 fluorometer, sized on a Bioanalyzer 2100, and re-quantified with the KAPA Library Quantification kit. Every immunoSEQ 96-well plate was sequenced on a dedicated single-read 150-cycle Illumina NextSeq 550 flow cell. In the original analysis: Because the immunoSEQ output included only junctional sequences and no quality scores, the filtering could not be the same as the filtering used for full-length reads. To assign V/J genes and CDR3, sequences were annotated against IMGT germline references using PyIR, a Python wrapper for IgBLAST v1.9. Reads with weak V/J assignments (E-value above 1e-6), missing CDR3, stop codons, out-of-frame junctions, or ambiguous translated residues were removed. A V3J clonotype was defined by an identical inferred V gene, J gene, and CDR3 amino acid sequence. The percentage overlap between two repertoires was calculated by dividing the number of shared unique clonotypes by the size of the smaller repertoire. Richness of each repertoire was evaluated using RTK rarefaction, the Chao1 estimator, and Recon v2.1 estimates of unobserved clonotypes. Generation probabilities for all TCRbeta clonotypes obtained by the gDNA method from a handful of donors were computed using OLGA. TCRdb mirrors the immuneACCESS table, restricted to in-frame sequences. Some clones are absent from its copies; in checked studies, under half trace to an unresolved V gene, and the reason for the others is unknown. V and J calls and clone size are copied from that table; D and trimming were computed from the DNA. Within this sample are more than 2,000,000 clones, with roughly nine tenths of them counted one time only. Together, the top ten hold around 0.14% of the sample.

To note about this clone: Its antigen remains unidentified. Base qualities were left out, and no much larger clone turns up one base away.

This chain is built from TRBV5-1 and TRBJ2-1, with TRBD2 as a weak D call on 7 bases. The TCR was taken from a man between 18 and 35 years old in good health. Material for sequencing was naive CD4+ T cells sorted from blood. The cell subset or site label for this specimen denotes: CD45RA+ positively selected. The CDR3 loop reads CASGGGSSYNEQFF. The nucleotide sequence is TGCGCCAGCGGGGGCGGGAGCTCCTACAATGAGCAGTTCTTC.